This is a list of T cell receptor beta chains from one sample in a study of identical twins' blood T cells. TCRdb passed the 5' RACE reads through MiXCR, listing each CDR3 protein once. The sample holds hundreds of thousands of distinct CDR3 sequences, about 28% seen once. Input material: PBMCs. The receptors stem from a woman aged 18 to 55 in good health. Both conserved end residues are part of each CDR3. D genes are given only for firm matches. Rows may omit the clone size; those that give it use once, few, many or a size class.

CDR3nt	CDR3aa	abundance	v_gene	j_gene	d_gene
TGTGCCAGCTCACCAGGGACAGGCTTATCCTACGAGCAGTACTTC	CASSPGTGLSYEQYF	NA	TRBV18	TRBJ2-7	TRBD1
TGCAGTGCTCCCAGGGAATATAATGAAAAACTGTTTTTT	CSAPREYNEKLFF	few	TRBV20-1	TRBJ1-4	NA
TGCAGTGCTATAGGGGAGCCCAATCAGCCCCAGCATTTT	CSAIGEPNQPQHF	NA	TRBV20-1	TRBJ1-5	NA
TGCAGTGCTAGTTGGACAGGGGGCGTCGACGAAAAACTGTTTTTT	CSASWTGGVDEKLFF	NA	TRBV20-1	TRBJ1-4	TRBD1
TGTGCCAGCTCACCAAGTAAACAGGTCCGCCCTGCCCAAGAGACCCAGTACTTC	CASSPSKQVRPAQETQYF	NA	TRBV18	TRBJ2-5	NA
TGCAGTGCTAGCGATAGAGGCACAACCTACGAGCAGTACTTC	CSASDRGTTYEQYF	NA	TRBV20-1	TRBJ2-7	NA
TGCGCCAGCAGCTTGGCCCTATCGAACACCGGGGAGCTGTTTTTT	CASSLALSNTGELFF	few	TRBV5-1	TRBJ2-2	NA
TGCAGCGTAGTCGGAGCGAACACCGGGGAGCTGTTTTTT	CSVVGANTGELFF	NA	TRBV29-1	TRBJ2-2	NA
TGTGCCAGCATTAGCGGTACGAAAAGGAGAAACACCATATATTTT	CASISGTKRRNTIYF	few	TRBV6-5	TRBJ1-3	NA
TGTGCCAGCAGTTTTGGGGGACAGGGGGCCTACGAGCAGTACTTC	CASSFGGQGAYEQYF	few	TRBV27	TRBJ2-7	TRBD1
TGCATCCCCGACAGGGCGAACACTGAAGCTTTCTTT	CIPDRANTEAFF	NA	TRBV20-1	TRBJ1-1	TRBD1
TGCAGTGCTAGAGCGGGAGCAGGGGGCGTGAGGGAGACCCAGTACTTC	CSARAGAGGVRETQYF	few	TRBV20-1	TRBJ2-5	TRBD1
TGTGCCAGCAGCCAAGATTCGCGGTTGTATGGCAATCAGCCCCAGCATTTT	CASSQDSRLYGNQPQHF	many	TRBV3-1	TRBJ1-5	NA
TGTGCCAGCAGCTTAGGTCAAGATCAGCCCCAGCATTTT	CASSLGQDQPQHF	many	TRBV7-7	TRBJ1-5	NA
TGTGCCAGTAAGGTCGTGGGGAACACTGAAGCTTTCTTT	CASKVVGNTEAFF	NA	TRBV19	TRBJ1-1	NA
TGTGCCACCAGCATTCAGCCAGGCAACGGGGAGCTGTTTTTT	CATSIQPGNGELFF	few	TRBV15	TRBJ2-2	NA
TGTGCCAGCAGTTTATCTCTGGGGACTAATGAAAAACTGTTTTTT	CASSLSLGTNEKLFF	many	TRBV27	TRBJ1-4	NA
TGTGCCAGCAGAGCAATTCGGGGCACTGAAGCTTTCTTT	CASRAIRGTEAFF	NA	TRBV25-1	TRBJ1-1	NA
TGTGCCAGCAGCTTCGGGGCGCGGAATCAGCCCCAGCATTTT	CASSFGARNQPQHF	many	TRBV7-8	TRBJ1-5	NA
TGCAGTACCAGGAGGGGAGCGAACACTGAAGCTTTCTTT	CSTRRGANTEAFF	many	TRBV20-1	TRBJ1-1	NA
TGCAGTGCTGGGGGACAGGGGAAGGGCACTGAAGCTTTCTTT	CSAGGQGKGTEAFF	NA	TRBV20-1	TRBJ1-1	TRBD1
TGCAGTGCGCACAGCGCCGACTACAATGAGCAGTTCTTC	CSAHSADYNEQFF	NA	TRBV20-1	TRBJ2-1	NA
TGTGCCAGCAGTTACTCTTGGGGAGAAGAGACCCAGTACTTC	CASSYSWGEETQYF	NA	TRBV6-2/TRBV6-3	TRBJ2-5	NA
TGTGCCAGTACCGGGACTTTCCAAGAGACCCAGTACTTC	CASTGTFQETQYF	NA	TRBV7-2	TRBJ2-5	NA
TGTGCCAGCTCACCCGCGGCAGATACCTCTGGAAACACCATATATTTT	CASSPAADTSGNTIYF	NA	TRBV18	TRBJ1-3	NA
TGTGCCAGCAGCTTATCGGGGAGTCGTGGGAACACTGAAGCTTTCTTT	CASSLSGSRGNTEAFF	few	TRBV7-2	TRBJ1-1	NA
TGTGCCAGCAGTTTATCCCCGGACAGGGCGAGCAATCAGCCCCAGCATTTT	CASSLSPDRASNQPQHF	few	TRBV27	TRBJ1-5	TRBD1
TGCAGCGTTGGCGGGACACTTAACACTGAAGCTTTCTTT	CSVGGTLNTEAFF	NA	TRBV29-1	TRBJ1-1	NA
TGTGCCAGCAGCGTAGTTCGGAGCGGGAGCCGCGATGAGCAGTTCTTC	CASSVVRSGSRDEQFF	many	TRBV9	TRBJ2-1	TRBD2
TGTGCCAGCAGTGAATCCGAGGGAGCTGAAGCTTTCTTT	CASSESEGAEAFF	many	TRBV6-5	TRBJ1-1	NA
TGTGCCTGGAGTAAGGGTGGGGGATATGGCTACACATTC	CAWSKGGGYGYTF	NA	TRBV30	TRBJ1-2	NA
TGTGCCAGCAGCCCCTTAGGGACTAGCGGGGCTCAAGAGACCCAGTACTTC	CASSPLGTSGAQETQYF	once	TRBV7-9	TRBJ2-5	TRBD2
TGTGCCACCAGTGATCCGACAGGGGGCAATGAGCAGTTCTTC	CATSDPTGGNEQFF	NA	TRBV24-1	TRBJ2-1	TRBD1
TGTGCCAGCAGTGACTCCTGGAAAGGTAGTCAGCCCCAGCATTTT	CASSDSWKGSQPQHF	NA	TRBV6-2/TRBV6-3	TRBJ1-5	NA
TGCGCCAGCAGCCCCGGGCCCAGGGATACGCAGTATTTT	CASSPGPRDTQYF	few	TRBV4-3	TRBJ2-3	NA
TGTGCCAGCAGCCCAAGACTAGCAAATGAGCAGTTCTTC	CASSPRLANEQFF	few	TRBV11-3	TRBJ2-1	TRBD2
TGCAGCGCCGTGACAGGGACCGGGGAGCTGTTTTTT	CSAVTGTGELFF	NA	TRBV29-1	TRBJ2-2	TRBD1
TGTGCCAGCAGATCAGCCATGAACACTGAAGCTTTCTTT	CASRSAMNTEAFF	NA	TRBV2	TRBJ1-1	NA
TGTGCCAGCAGTGGCCTGCGTGGGGGGGTTTTCGGAGATACGCAGTATTTT	CASSGLRGGVFGDTQYF	few	TRBV2	TRBJ2-3	TRBD2
TGCAGTGCAAGACTAGCGGGGGGGCGAGAGACCCAGTACTTC	CSARLAGGRETQYF	NA	TRBV20-1	TRBJ2-5	TRBD2
TGCGCCAGCAGCTTCCAGACGAACACTGAAGCTTTCTTT	CASSFQTNTEAFF	many	TRBV5-1	TRBJ1-1	NA
TGTGCCAGCAGTCAGATGACAGGTCAAGGGATCTTC	CASSQMTGQGIF	many	TRBV2	TRBJ2-1	NA
TGTGCCTGCAGCCAAGCCCTATACTATGGCTACACCTTC	CACSQALYYGYTF	NA	TRBV14	TRBJ1-2	NA
TGTGCCAGCATGAAGCCAGCGGGAGGACACTTCACAGATACGCAGTATTTT	CASMKPAGGHFTDTQYF	few	TRBV11-2	TRBJ2-3	TRBD2
TGTGCCAGCAGCCCTGACATGGGACAGGGCGTTGGCTACACCTTC	CASSPDMGQGVGYTF	few	TRBV3-1	TRBJ1-2	TRBD1
TGTGCCAGCAGTCCTAGTTCGGGGGACTCCCCCAATGAGCAGTTCTTC	CASSPSSGDSPNEQFF	NA	TRBV27	TRBJ2-1	NA
TGTGCCAGTAGTTACGGGGCGAACACCGGGGAGCTGTTTTTT	CASSYGANTGELFF	NA	TRBV19	TRBJ2-2	NA